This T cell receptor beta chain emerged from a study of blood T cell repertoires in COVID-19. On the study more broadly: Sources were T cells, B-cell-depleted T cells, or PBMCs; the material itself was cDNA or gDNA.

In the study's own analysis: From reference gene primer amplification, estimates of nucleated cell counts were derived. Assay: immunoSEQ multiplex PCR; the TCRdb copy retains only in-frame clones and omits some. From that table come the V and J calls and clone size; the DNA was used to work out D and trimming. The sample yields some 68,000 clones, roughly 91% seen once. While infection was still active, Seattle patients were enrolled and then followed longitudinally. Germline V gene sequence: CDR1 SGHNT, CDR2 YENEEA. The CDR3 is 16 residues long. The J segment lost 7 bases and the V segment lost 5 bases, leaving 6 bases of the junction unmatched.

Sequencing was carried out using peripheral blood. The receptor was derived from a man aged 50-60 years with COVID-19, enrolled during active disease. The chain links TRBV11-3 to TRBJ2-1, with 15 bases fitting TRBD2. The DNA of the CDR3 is TGTGCCAGCAGCCCCGGACTAGCGGGAGGGCGGAATGAGCAGTTCTTC. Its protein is CASSPGLAGGRNEQFF.